This TCR beta chain is drawn from a study of cytotoxic CD8 clonotypes in ibrutinib-treated CLL. CDR3 length: 14 amino acids. Germline V gene lookup returns CDR1 SGHTA and CDR2 FQGNSA. V gave up 5 bases and J gave up 1 base, with 11 bases separating them. Study-wide findings and caveats: Clonality grew at ibrutinib response; at progression, it decreased back toward baseline.

Using immunoSEQ multiplex PCR, the repertoire was profiled, and TCRdb retains in-frame clones only, with some absent. Here the sample spans around 250,000 clones, 70% being singletons. About this clone itself: Its antigen is not known.

The chain uses TRBV7-2 and TRBJ1-2; no reliable D call. The receptor was isolated from a human donor with chronic lymphocytic leukemia. The sample was PBMCs, taken after 24 months of ibrutinib treatment. In nucleotides, the CDR3 is TGTGCCAGCAGCCGAGCCCCCGATAACTATGGCTACACCTTC. Protein sequence: CASSRAPDNYGYTF.